This T cell receptor (beta chain) appears in the sequencing data of a study of T cells in Graves' hyperthyroidism and ophthalmopathy. Study-wide points: With a median lead of roughly 6.2 months before onset, the model predicted ophthalmopathy.

The CDR3 regions of TCR beta were amplified from RNA transcripts. HTBI primers were used for first-round RT-PCR of the TCR CDR3. One entry per CDR3 protein results from TCRdb running MiXCR on the multiplex PCR reads. This sample has fewer than 600,000 distinct CDR3 sequences, with approximately 14% found just once. Each diagnosis drew on symptoms, thyroxine, TRAb, thyroid ultrasound and orbital computed tomography findings. There are a few counts of this clonotype. The antigen is unknown. Sequencing was carried out using blood. The clonotype originates from a woman aged 18-29 years with Graves' hyperthyroidism.

CDR3 loop: CASSFGTTGGQPQHF. The CDR3 nucleotides read TGTGCCAGCAGCTTCGGGACAACTGGAGGTCAGCCCCAGCATTTT. This sequence joins TRBV7-8 and TRBJ1-5; maybe TRBD1 (6 bases). V was clipped by 3 bases and J by 6 bases, with 15 bases between them. Germline V gene sequence: CDR1 SGHVS, CDR2 FQNEAQ. The CDR3 covers 15 residues. The full variable domain, rest sourced from reference TRBV7-8 and TRBJ1-5, is GAGVSQSPRYKVAKRGQDVALRCDPISGHVSLFWYQQALGQGPEFLTYFQNEAQLDKSGLPSDRFFAERPEGSVSTLKIQRTQQEDSAVYLCASSFGTTGGQPQHFGDGTRLSIL.